This T cell receptor beta chain was sequenced for a study of blood T cell repertoires in COVID-19. CDR1 and CDR2 (germline): SGHNT, YYREEE (reference sequence). CDR3 length equals 17 residues. V was trimmed by 4 bases and J by 2 bases, leaving 18 bases between them. Per the original data handling: It was from reference gene primer amplification that nucleated cell counts were estimated. Libraries were prepared by immunoSEQ multiplex PCR; TCRdb keeps only in-frame clonotypes and omits some of them. V and J calls and clone size come straight from that table; D and trimming were deduced from the DNA. The sample contains around 280,000 clones, more than 75% of which appear only once.

This chain uses TRBV5-4 with TRBJ2-2, with D perhaps matching TRBD2 (6 bases). The source of this sequence is a young woman who had recovered from COVID-19. Sequencing was carried out using peripheral blood. For the CDR3, the DNA is TGTGCCAGCAGCGACTGGAGGGCGGAACCTAACACCGGGGAGCTGTTTTTT. This codes for CASSDWRAEPNTGELFF.